The clone carrying this T cell receptor (beta chain) was detected once. Its antigen is currently unknown. A J-beta primer mix and a sample-barcoded 5' primer were used in a second PCR of roughly 7 to 12 cycles. TCRdb used MiXCR to reprocess the 5' RACE reads, holding one entry per CDR3 protein. The data contain 790,000 or so distinct CDR3 sequences, around half of them singletons. The source of the sample is a study of blood T cells in healthy people across ages. The study, taken as a whole, reports: Samples with more naive T cells showed higher observed beta diversity.

The specimen was blood. The receptor was derived from an elderly man in good health.

CDR3 sequence reads: CASTRRGAQSAKNIQYF. CDR3 DNA: TGTGCCAGCACCAGAAGGGGGGCACAGAGTGCCAAAAACATTCAGTACTTC. The chain has TRBV28 and TRBJ2-4; D tentatively fits TRBD1 or TRBD2 (6 bases each). CDR3 length: 17 amino acids. The V end was cut by 7 bases, the J end by 1 base, with 20 bases between. CDR1 MDHEN and CDR2 SYDVKM come from the germline V gene.